Listed here are 5 T cell receptor beta chains from one sample, sequenced in a study of spatial heterogeneity in lung cancer. TCRdb ran MiXCR on the 5' RACE reads and lists one entry per CDR3 protein. The sample has fewer than 1,500 distinct CDR3 sequences; roughly 7.9% are singletons. Time point: sample taken at primary tumor resection. In each case, whole RNA from tumor, nontumor lung or frozen PBMC was sequenced unsorted. Sequences were derived from normal lung tissue next to the tumor, sampled at surgery. Receptors originate from a female donor with early-stage non-small cell lung cancer.

In this sample, this clonotype is medium-sized. As an off-target read in a library built for alpha chains, this beta chain has a frequency of little significance. The chain carries TRBV29-1 and TRBJ2-4, with 9 positions matching TRBD2. The CDR3 spans 12 residues. Germline assignment: CDR1 SQVTM and CDR2 ANQGSEA. V gave up 3 bases and J gave up 13 bases; unmatched junction bases: 7. The CDR3 bases are TGCAGCGTTGAGTTGGCTAGCGGGATACAGTACTTC. Its translation: CSVELASGIQYF. Using reference TRBV29-1 and TRBJ2-4 for the parts outside the CDR3, the full variable domain is SAVISQKPSRDICQRGTSLTIQCQVDSQVTMMFWYRQQPGQSLTLIATANQGSEATYESGFVIDKFPISRPNLTFSTLTVSNMSPEDSSIYLCSVELASGIQYFGAGTRLSVL.

With regard to this clonotype: This beta chain slipped into a library made for alpha chains as a stray read, so its size is not meaningful. The chain combines TRBV6-5 with TRBJ2-7, with D perhaps matching TRBD1 or TRBD2 (5 bases each). Trimming cost V 6 bases and J 7 bases, with 22 bases left between them. The CDR3 consists of 15 residues. Looked up from germline, CDR1 is MNHEY and CDR2 is SVGAGI. CDR3 nucleotide sequence: TGTGCCAGCAGGACCAATGGGGGTCCTTTAGTGGAGCAGTACTTC. Its protein is CASRTNGGPLVEQYF.

This clonotype turned up a few times. For a library built for alpha chains, this beta chain is a stray read; little rests on its size. The rearrangement uses TRBV30 and TRBJ2-4; D ambiguous. The CDR3 totals 15 residues. Germline V gene data show CDR1 as GTSNPN and CDR2 as SVGIG (reference sequence). The V end was cut by 0 bases, the J end by 0 bases, with 9 bases between. In DNA, the CDR3 is TGTGCCTGGAGTGTTCTCCCCTTAGCCAAAAACATTCAGTACTTC. Residues: CAWSVLPLAKNIQYF.

This clonotype is termed large. Within a library made for alpha chains, this beta chain is off target, and its count is uninformative. This chain links TRBV29-1 with TRBJ1-2; the match to TRBD1 covers 9 bases. V was pared by 7 bases and J by 1 base, with 4 bases of the junction left unmatched. The CDR3 contains 13 residues. Germline CDR1 SQVTM, CDR2 ANQGSEA. The CDR3 is CSDGQGSNYGYTF. The CDR3, as DNA: TGCAGCGATGGACAGGGGAGTAACTATGGCTACACCTTC.

This clonotype was picked up many times. Because the library targeted alpha chains, this beta chain is an off-target read whose size means little. J is TRBJ1-1 and V is TRBV7-8; D uncertain. Between the trimmed V and J ends, which lost 3 bases and 1 base, there was a span of 3 bases. CDR1 is SGHVS, CDR2 FQNEAQ, per germline. The CDR3 is 12 residues long. The CDR3 here is CASSFRNTEAFF. CDR3 in DNA: TGTGCCAGCAGCTTTAGGAACACTGAAGCTTTCTTT.